The 17 T cell receptor beta chains given below trace back to one sample, sequenced in a study of CD8 T cells in ankylosing spondylitis. Each CDR3 protein gets one entry after TCRdb re-called the 5' RACE reads with MiXCR. Of roughly 40,000 distinct CDR3 sequences listed, 2.5% to 3.5% are singletons. The sequencing sample was made of blood, either unsorted or a sorted T cell fraction (not recorded which). The receptors were gathered from a male donor with ankylosing spondylitis or in good health (not recorded which).

Many counts were recorded for this clonotype. The rearrangement uses TRBV9 and TRBJ2-7; D might be TRBD1 or TRBD2, each matching 5 bases. Germline CDR1 is SGDLS and CDR2 is YYNGEE. V was shortened by 2 bases and J by 6 bases, with 18 bases between the two germline ends. The CDR3 is 15 amino acids. The CDR3 reads CASSVRQQPGGEQYF. As DNA, the CDR3 is TGTGCCAGCAGCGTTCGTCAACAACCTGGGGGCGAGCAGTACTTC.

This clonotype was counted ten times or more. The chain uses TRBV9 and TRBJ1-1; D is undetermined. The CDR3 has 12 residues. CDR1 is SGDLS, CDR2 YYNGEE, per germline. V was clipped by 4 bases and J by 10 bases, with 14 bases between them. CDR3 residues: CASSFSRGSAFF. The CDR3, as DNA: TGTGCCAGCAGCTTTAGTCGGGGATCAGCTTTCTTT.

This clonotype was seen repeatedly, ten times or more. This chain links TRBV9 with TRBJ2-5; TRBD2 matches at 7 bases. Germline assignment: CDR1 SGDLS and CDR2 YYNGEE. Unmatched junction bases numbered 7, after V lost 0 bases and J lost 5 bases. The CDR3 runs to 15 residues. The DNA of the CDR3 is TGTGCCAGCAGCGTAGCTCCCGCGGGAGAGGAGACCCAGTACTTC. It specifies CASSVAPAGEETQYF. The whole variable domain, remainder taken from reference TRBV9 and TRBJ2-5, is DSGVTQTPKHLITATGQRVTLRCSPRSGDLSVYWYQQSLDQGLQFLIQYYNGEERAKGNILERFSAQQFPDLHSELNLSSLELGDSALYFCASSVAPAGEETQYFGPGTRLLVL.

This clonotype appeared many times. V and J are TRBV9 and TRBJ2-3; TRBD2 is a possible D gene (6 bases). Per the germline V gene, CDR1 is SGDLS and CDR2 is YYNGEE. Trimming left V 3 bases short and J 2 bases short, with 13 bases between. The CDR3 has 15 amino acids. The CDR3 sequence is CASSARTTPTDTQYF. The CDR3 DNA sequence: TGTGCCAGCAGCGCCCGGACTACCCCCACAGATACGCAGTATTTT. Full variable domain (outside the CDR3, taken from reference TRBV9 and TRBJ2-3): DSGVTQTPKHLITATGQRVTLRCSPRSGDLSVYWYQQSLDQGLQFLIQYYNGEERAKGNILERFSAQQFPDLHSELNLSSLELGDSALYFCASSARTTPTDTQYFGPGTRLTVL.

This clonotype was detected many times. This chain uses TRBV9 with TRBJ2-1; D is undetermined. The V gene's germline CDR1 is SGDLS and CDR2 YYNGEE. V was shortened by 0 bases and J by 0 bases, with 10 bases between the two germline ends. This CDR3 region has 16 residues. The CDR3 protein is CASSVESRSSYNEQFF. The CDR3, as DNA: TGTGCCAGCAGCGTAGAGTCCCGGAGCTCCTACAATGAGCAGTTCTTC.

This clonotype was counted ten times or more. The chain is built from TRBV9 and TRBJ1-2; TRBD1 is a possible D gene (6 bases). The CDR3 sequence is 14 residues long. Germline CDR1 is SGDLS and CDR2 is YYNGEE. Trimming took 3 bases from V and 2 from J, leaving 11 bases between them. CDR3 in amino acids: CASSARTANYGYTF. CDR3 nucleotides: TGTGCCAGCAGCGCGCGGACAGCAAACTATGGCTACACCTTC.

The sample holds many counts of this clonotype. The chain is built from TRBV9 and TRBJ2-7; 7 nucleotides align to TRBD2. J lost 5 bases, V lost 3 bases, and 11 bases had no gene match. Germline CDR1 is SGDLS and CDR2 is YYNGEE. CDR3 length equals 15 residues. The CDR3 DNA follows: TGTGCCAGCAGCGCGATGACTAGCCCCCTGAACGAGCAGTACTTC. Protein sequence: CASSAMTSPLNEQYF.

In its sample, this clonotype was seen many times. The J gene is TRBJ1-2, the V gene TRBV9; maybe TRBD1 (6 bases). V lost 3 bases, J lost 8 bases, and 11 bases lay in between. The CDR3 length is 12 residues. The germline V gene encodes CDR1 SGDLS and CDR2 YYNGEE. CDR3 loop: CASSGVGAGYTF. The DNA of the CDR3 is TGTGCCAGCAGCGGCGTGGGGGCCGGCTACACCTTC.

This clonotype was counted at least ten times. This sequence joins TRBV9 and TRBJ2-7; 8 bases match TRBD1. CDR1 SGDLS and CDR2 YYNGEE come from the germline V gene. The CDR3 spans 14 residues. V shed 3 bases, J shed 6 bases, and the junction held 8 bases outside the gene matches. The CDR3 reads CASSAALTGAEQYF. The CDR3 DNA reads as TGTGCCAGCAGCGCCGCCTTGACAGGGGCCGAGCAGTACTTC.

This clonotype was counted many times. This chain joins TRBV9 and TRBJ2-2; D possibly corresponds to TRBD2 (7 bases). The CDR3 sequence is 14 residues long. Trimming took off 6 bases at V and 3 bases at J, with 12 bases between the two ends. The germline gives CDR1 SGDLS, CDR2 YYNGEE. CDR3: CASMTGGYTGELFF. The CDR3 coding sequence is TGTGCCAGCATGACGGGGGGCTACACCGGGGAGCTGTTTTTT.

This clonotype was observed at least ten times. V gene TRBV7-7 combines with J gene TRBJ1-4; 7 positions agree with TRBD1. V dropped 1 base and J dropped 8; count of bases not matched to a gene: 7. CDR3 length: 15 amino acids. Germline V CDR1 and CDR2: SSHAT, FNYEAQ (reference sequence). The chain's CDR3 is CASSLGTGEREKLFF. The DNA for the CDR3 is TGTGCCAGCAGCTTAGGGACAGGAGAGAGGGAAAAACTGTTTTTT.

There are many counts of this clonotype. V gene TRBV9 combines with J gene TRBJ2-1; TRBD2 matches 11 bases. From germline, CDR1 is SGDLS and CDR2 YYNGEE. V lost 0 bases to trimming and J lost 4 bases; unmatched junction nucleotides: 12. The CDR3 loop spans 19 amino acids. Written as DNA, the CDR3 is TGTGCCAGCAGCGTAGCTACAGGGACCGGGACTAGCGGATACAATGAGCAGTTCTTC. Translated, it gives CASSVATGTGTSGYNEQFF. Complete variable domain (other parts from reference TRBV9 and TRBJ2-1): DSGVTQTPKHLITATGQRVTLRCSPRSGDLSVYWYQQSLDQGLQFLIQYYNGEERAKGNILERFSAQQFPDLHSELNLSSLELGDSALYFCASSVATGTGTSGYNEQFFGPGTRLTVL.

This clonotype showed up many times. This sequence joins TRBV9 and TRBJ2-3; a weak D match, TRBD1 (6 bases). This CDR3 is 15 amino acids long. Germline V gene lookup returns CDR1 SGDLS and CDR2 YYNGEE. V was pared by 4 bases and J by 2 bases, with 14 bases between. In DNA, the CDR3 is TGTGCCAGCAGCAAGGACAGAGCAGCCACAGATACGCAGTATTTT. This gives the protein CASSKDRAATDTQYF.

V is TRBV9 and J is TRBJ2-7, with D perhaps TRBD2 (5 bases). The CDR3 sequence is 15 residues long. The V end lost 4 bases, the J end lost 2 bases, and 16 bases lay between the germline ends. Germline V gene lookup returns CDR1 SGDLS and CDR2 YYNGEE. DNA of the CDR3: TGTGCCAGCAGCCCCCAACCGGGGAACGCCTACGAGCAGTACTTC. This encodes CASSPQPGNAYEQYF.

This clonotype occurred many times. The chain has TRBV9 and TRBJ2-5; 10 nucleotides align to TRBD1. The germline gives CDR1 SGDLS, CDR2 YYNGEE. The CDR3 has 14 amino acids. Trimming removed 4 bases from V and 5 bases from J; junction bases left unmatched: 5. The CDR3 DNA reads TGTGCCAGCAGCCCTTGGACAGGGGGGGAGACCCAGTACTTC. This encodes CASSPWTGGETQYF. Based on the CDR3 plus reference TRBV9 and TRBJ2-5, the full variable domain is DSGVTQTPKHLITATGQRVTLRCSPRSGDLSVYWYQQSLDQGLQFLIQYYNGEERAKGNILERFSAQQFPDLHSELNLSSLELGDSALYFCASSPWTGGETQYFGPGTRLLVL.

The sample holds many counts of this clonotype. The chain is built from TRBV9 and TRBJ1-5; maybe TRBD1 (5 bases). The CDR3 contains 15 residues. V gave up 2 bases and J gave up 5 bases, with 14 bases separating them. The germline CDR1 and CDR2 sequences are SGDLS and YYNGEE. The CDR3 region has the DNA TGTGCCAGCAGCGTCGGTGGGCAGGGCGATCAGCCCCAGCATTTT. Its translation is CASSVGGQGDQPQHF.

This clonotype showed up many times. V usage is TRBV21-1 and J usage is TRBJ2-7; whether TRBD2, the table's D call, matches the DNA was not checked. TRBV21-1 is a known pseudogene. The CDR3 is made up of 17 amino acids. The CDR3 loop reads CASSKVTSGLLSYEQYF. CDR3 DNA sequence: TGTGCCAGCAGCAAAGTTACGAGCGGGCTCCTCTCCTACGAGCAGTACTTC.